This TCR beta chain was identified in a study of blood T cell repertoires in COVID-19. Turning to the study itself: Samples came from the United States, Italy and Spain, spanning acute and convalescent COVID-19. In each case, the material was cDNA or gDNA derived from T cells, B-cell-depleted T cells, or PBMCs.

In the study's own analysis: Estimated nucleated cell counts came from reference gene primer amplification. Sequencing was performed with immunoSEQ multiplex PCR; in TCRdb, only in-frame clones are kept and a portion is missing. V, J and clone size are taken as reported in that table, and D and trimming were inferred from the DNA itself. This table holds 350,000 to 400,000 clones, 90% found once. This TCR came from a man aged 18-30 years with active or convalescent COVID-19. Sample: peripheral blood.

This CDR3 reads CASSYSMTKKLFF. In DNA form, the CDR3 reads TGTGCCAGCAGTTACTCGATGACAAAAAAACTGTTTTTT. This rearrangement joins TRBV6-2 or TRBV6-3 to TRBJ1-4; no clear D gene. Germline V gene sequence: CDR1 MNHEY, CDR2 SVGEGT. The CDR3 is 13 residues long. V lost 0 bases and J 9 bases, leaving 8 bases between the germline ends.